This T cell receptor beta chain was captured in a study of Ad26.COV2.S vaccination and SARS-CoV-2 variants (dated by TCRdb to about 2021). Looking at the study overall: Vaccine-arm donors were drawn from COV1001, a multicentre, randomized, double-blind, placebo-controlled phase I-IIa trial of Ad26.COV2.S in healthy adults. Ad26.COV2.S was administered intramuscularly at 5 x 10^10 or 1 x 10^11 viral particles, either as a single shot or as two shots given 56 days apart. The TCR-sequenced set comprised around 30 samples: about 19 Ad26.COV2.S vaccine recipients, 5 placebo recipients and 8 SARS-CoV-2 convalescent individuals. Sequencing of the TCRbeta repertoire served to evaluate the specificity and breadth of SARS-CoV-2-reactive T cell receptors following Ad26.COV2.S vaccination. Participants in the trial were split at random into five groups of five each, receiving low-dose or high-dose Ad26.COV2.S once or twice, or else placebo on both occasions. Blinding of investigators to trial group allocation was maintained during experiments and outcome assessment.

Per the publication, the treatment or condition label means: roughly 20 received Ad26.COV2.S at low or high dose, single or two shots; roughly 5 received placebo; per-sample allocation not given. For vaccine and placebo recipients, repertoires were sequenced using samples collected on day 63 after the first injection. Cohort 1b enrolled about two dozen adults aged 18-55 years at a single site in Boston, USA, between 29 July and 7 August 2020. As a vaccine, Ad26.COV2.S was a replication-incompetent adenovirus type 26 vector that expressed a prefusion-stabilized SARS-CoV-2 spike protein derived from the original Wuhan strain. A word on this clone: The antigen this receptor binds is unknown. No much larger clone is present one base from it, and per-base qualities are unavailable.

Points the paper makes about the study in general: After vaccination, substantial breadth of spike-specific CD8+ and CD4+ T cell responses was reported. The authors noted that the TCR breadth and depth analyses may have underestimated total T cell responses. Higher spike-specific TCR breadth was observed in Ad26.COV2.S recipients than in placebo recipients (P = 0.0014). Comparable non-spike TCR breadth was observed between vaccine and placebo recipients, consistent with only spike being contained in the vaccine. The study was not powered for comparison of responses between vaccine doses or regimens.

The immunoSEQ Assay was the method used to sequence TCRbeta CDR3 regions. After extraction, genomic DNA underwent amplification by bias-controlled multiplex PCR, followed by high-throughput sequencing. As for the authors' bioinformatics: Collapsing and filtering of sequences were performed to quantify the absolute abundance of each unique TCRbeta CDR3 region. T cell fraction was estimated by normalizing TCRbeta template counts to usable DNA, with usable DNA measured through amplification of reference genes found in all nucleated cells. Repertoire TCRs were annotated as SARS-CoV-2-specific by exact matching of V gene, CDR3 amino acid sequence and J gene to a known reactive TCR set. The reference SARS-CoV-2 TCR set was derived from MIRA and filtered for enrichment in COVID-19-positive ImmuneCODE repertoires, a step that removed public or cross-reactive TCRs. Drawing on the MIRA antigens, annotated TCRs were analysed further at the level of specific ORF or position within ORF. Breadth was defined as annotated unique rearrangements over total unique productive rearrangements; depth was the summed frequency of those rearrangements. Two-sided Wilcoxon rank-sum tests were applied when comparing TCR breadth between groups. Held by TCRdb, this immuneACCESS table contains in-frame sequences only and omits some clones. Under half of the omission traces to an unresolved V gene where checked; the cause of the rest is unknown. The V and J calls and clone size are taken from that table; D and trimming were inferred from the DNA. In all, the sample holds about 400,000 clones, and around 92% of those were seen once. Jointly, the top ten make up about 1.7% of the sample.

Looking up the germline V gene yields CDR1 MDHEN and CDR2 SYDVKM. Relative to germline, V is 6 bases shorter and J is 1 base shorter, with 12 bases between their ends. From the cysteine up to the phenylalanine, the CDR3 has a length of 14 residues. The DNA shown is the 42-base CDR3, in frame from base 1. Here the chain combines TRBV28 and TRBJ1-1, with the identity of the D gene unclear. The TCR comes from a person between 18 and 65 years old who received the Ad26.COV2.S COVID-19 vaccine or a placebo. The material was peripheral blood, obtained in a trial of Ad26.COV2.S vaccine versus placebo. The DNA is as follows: TGTGCCAGCAGCCTCCCCTCGGAGAACACTGAAGCTTTCTTT. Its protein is CASSLPSENTEAFF.